This T cell receptor (beta chain) was recovered during a study of T cell clones after liver transplantation. Findings of the study overall: These preliminary findings come from unstandardized post-transplant sampling times.

The method was immunoSEQ multiplex PCR; TCRdb's version includes in-frame clones alone and lacks a portion of them. The sample carries several thousand clones, approximately 80% recorded once. The germline CDR1 and CDR2 sequences are LGHNA and YSLEER. CDR3 length equals 16 residues. V was clipped by 4 bases and J by 4 bases, with 19 bases between them. This clone is a singleton in its sample. The antigen remains unidentified. The material was CD8+ T cells from blood, obtained roughly 3.5 years after liver transplant. V is TRBV4-3 and J is TRBJ1-2, with a possible D match to TRBD1 (5 bases). This receptor was obtained from a human patient who received a liver transplant. Some of the T cells might come from the graft donor. CDR3 DNA: TGCGCCAGCAGCCTCTCTCGGGACCCAAACCCCTATGGCTACACCTTC. This gives the protein CASSLSRDPNPYGYTF.